The 11 T cell receptor beta chains below come from one sample, sequenced in a study of vaccination and CD4 T cells after COVID-19 (dated by TCRdb to between 2020 and 2023). Reading the label with the study, this specimen's treatment or condition is: roughly ten-day PBMC culture with coronavirus spike peptide pools or control peptides (ViraFEST assay). CD4+ T cells from unexposed donors were collected before the COVID-19 pandemic (2011-2018). Preparation of the library involved PCR. The sample was run on an Illumina iSeq 100. DNA from cultured CD4+ T cells underwent TCR sequencing with the Oncomine TCR Beta short-read assay at the Johns Hopkins FTIC core. In TCRdb, the public reads were trimmed at Q25 with fastp and aligned with MiXCR, with productive beta chains retained. One record per CDR3 amino acid sequence lists the most common genes and DNA. The sample contains around 5,000 distinct CDR3 sequences, about three fifths of them found a single time. The ten largest clones take up around 33% of the sample.

The antigens of these receptors remain unknown. The sequenced sample was CD4+ T cells from blood, cultured in vitro. The origin of the receptors is a human donor in good health.

This clonotype has just one count. V is TRBV28 and J is TRBJ1-2; TRBD1 agrees at 10 bases. Trimming cost V 7 bases and J 4 bases; bases outside gene matches: 9. CDR1 is MDHEN and CDR2 is SYDVKM in the germline V gene. The CDR3 has 15 residues. CDR3 sequence reads: CASTPPTGGSYGYTF. The CDR3 DNA is TGTGCCAGCACCCCCCCGACAGGGGGCTCCTATGGCTACACCTTC.

This chain links TRBV4-1 with TRBJ1-5; 8 bases agree with TRBD1. With 3 bases clipped from V and 4 bases from J, the junction kept 8 bases outside the gene matches. Germline V gene sequence: CDR1 MGHRA, CDR2 YSYEKL. There are 16 residues in the CDR3. The CDR3 DNA follows: TGCGCCAGCAGCCAGGCGGACAGGGCCACGAATCAGCCCCAGCATTTT. Residues: CASSQADRATNQPQHF.

The V call is TRBV20-1, the J call TRBJ1-4; the match to TRBD1 covers 7 bases. The V gene end was trimmed by 1 base and the J gene end by 7 bases; junction bases not matched to a gene: 6. CDR1 and CDR2 from the germline V gene are DFQATT and SNEGSKA (reference sequence). The CDR3 runs 14 residues. The CDR3 spells CSARATGEGEKLFF. The CDR3 nucleotides read TGCAGTGCTAGAGCAACAGGGGAGGGTGAAAAACTGTTTTTT.

This chain joins TRBV12-3 or TRBV12-4 and TRBJ1-6; D remains ambiguous. The CDR3 totals 13 residues. V lost 0 bases, J lost 10 bases, and 7 bases lay in between. In nucleotides, the CDR3 is TGTGCCAGCAGTTTAGCGCTCAACTCACCCCTCCACTTT. This codes for CASSLALNSPLHF.

The CDR3 loop reads CASSQRDPFRRTDTQYF. In DNA form, the CDR3 reads TGTGCCAGCAGCCAAAGGGATCCTTTCCGCCGCACAGATACGCAGTATTTT. This chain joins TRBV14 and TRBJ2-3, with D hard to call. V was trimmed by 2 bases and J by 1 base, leaving 16 bases between them. The V gene's germline CDR1 is SGHDN and CDR2 FVKESK. The CDR3 sequence is 17 residues long.

The J gene is TRBJ1-1, the V gene TRBV6-2 or TRBV6-3; 7 bases are shared with TRBD1. The germline V gene encodes CDR1 MNHEY and CDR2 SVGEGT. After removal of 2 bases from V and 3 bases from J, the junction contained 3 bases not matched to a gene. The CDR3 consists of 14 residues. The CDR3 nucleotides are TGTGCCAGCAGTTACAAGGGGGCGGACACTGAAGCTTTCTTT. Translation gives CASSYKGADTEAFF.

This clonotype was seen a handful of times. The rearrangement uses TRBV7-8 and TRBJ1-5, with unresolved D. The CDR3 is made up of 13 amino acids. CDR1 is SGHVS and CDR2 is FQNEAQ in the germline V gene. V lost 0 bases, J lost 7 bases, and 7 bases lay in between. The CDR3 nucleotides are TGTGCCAGCAGCTTAGCTACCGGACAGCCCCAGCATTTT. As protein: CASSLATGQPQHF.

This clonotype was observed a single time. The CDR3 DNA sequence: TGTGCCATCAAGGGGCCGAGCTCCTACGAGCAGTACTTC. As protein: CAIKGPSSYEQYF. V usage is TRBV10-3 and J usage is TRBJ2-7; perhaps TRBD1 as D (5 bases). This CDR3 has 13 residues. Germline CDR1 is ENHRY and CDR2 is SYGVKD. Trimming stripped 7 bases from V and 0 bases from J, with 10 bases between.

V usage is TRBV2 and J usage is TRBJ1-2, with D possibly being TRBD1 (6 bases). V was shortened by 8 bases and J by 3 bases, with 13 bases between the two germline ends. Germline V gene data show CDR1 as SNHLY and CDR2 as FYNNEI. The CDR3 loop spans 13 amino acids. The CDR3 here is CASGLGGYYGYTF. The CDR3, as DNA: TGTGCCAGCGGGCTCGGGGGCTACTATGGCTACACCTTC.

V is TRBV19 and J is TRBJ2-5; 11 bases align to TRBD1. Germline CDR1 LNHDA, CDR2 SQIVND (reference sequence). Trimming at V came to 4 bases and at J to 2 bases, leaving 6 bases not matched to a gene. The CDR3 is 16 residues long. CDR3 loop: CASSKRDRGGQETQYF. The CDR3 DNA reads as TGTGCCAGTAGTAAGAGGGACAGGGGGGGACAAGAGACCCAGTACTTC.

The rearrangement uses TRBV28 and TRBJ2-1; D ambiguous. CDR3 length: 14 residues. The germline V gene has CDR1 MDHEN and CDR2 SYDVKM. V was cut by 1 base and J by 8 bases, with 12 bases left in between. This chain's CDR3 is CASSLSLPYHEQFF. The DNA for the CDR3 is TGTGCCAGCAGTTTATCTTTACCATACCATGAGCAGTTCTTC. Combining the CDR3 with reference TRBV28 and TRBJ2-1 gives the whole variable domain DVKVTQSSRYLVKRTGEKVFLECVQDMDHENMFWYRQDPGLGLRLIYFSYDVKMKEKGDIPEGYSVSREKKERFSLILESASTNQTSMYLCASSLSLPYHEQFFGPGTRLTVL.